This paragraph covers one T cell receptor (beta chain) sequence. Its antigen is still unknown. This entry belongs to a study of long-term antiretroviral therapy in people with HIV. The ends were cut back, 5 bases at V and 6 bases at J, with 10 bases in the middle. CDR1 is MNHNS, CDR2 SASEGT, per germline. This CDR3 comprises 12 residues. Version v3.0 of the immunoSEQ assay ran at survey level. Using immunoSEQ multiplex PCR, the repertoire was profiled, and TCRdb retains in-frame clones only, with some absent. The sample shows around 21,000 clones, approximately 80% of them seen only once. The study's findings and limits: Blood was collected between about 2003 and 2018, possibly under older ART regimens.

The chain couples TRBV6-1 to TRBJ1-2; D is possibly TRBD1 (5 bases). This TCR was sampled from a woman under 40 with HIV. The sample in question was unsorted PBMCs, obtained 0.2 years after starting antiretroviral therapy. DNA of the CDR3: TGTGCCAGCAGTAGGGGTCAGAATGGCTACACCTTC. Translating gives CASSRGQNGYTF.